This TCR beta chain was sequenced during a study of esophageal squamous cell carcinoma under preoperative chemotherapy. Time point in this sample: after preoperative PTX-NDP chemotherapy. TCRdb reanalysed the PCR reads using MiXCR and keeps one entry per CDR3 protein. Of around 34,000 distinct CDR3 sequences in the sample, approximately 51% were seen once. This CDR3 spans 18 amino acids. Trimming shortened V by 1 base and J by 13 bases, and 29 bases separated the two germline ends. The V gene's germline CDR1 is SGHTA and CDR2 FQGNSA. This clonotype originated in a human donor with esophageal squamous cell carcinoma. The donor label of this sample is uncertain. The J gene is TRBJ2-4, the V gene TRBV7-2, with D possibly matching TRBD2 (6 bases). This specimen was taken from a patient given preoperative chemotherapy. The CDR3 is CASSLDGPARGPENTQYF. The CDR3 DNA reads TGTGCCAGCAGCTTAGATGGACCAGCGCGGGGACCGGAGAACACGCAGTACTTC.